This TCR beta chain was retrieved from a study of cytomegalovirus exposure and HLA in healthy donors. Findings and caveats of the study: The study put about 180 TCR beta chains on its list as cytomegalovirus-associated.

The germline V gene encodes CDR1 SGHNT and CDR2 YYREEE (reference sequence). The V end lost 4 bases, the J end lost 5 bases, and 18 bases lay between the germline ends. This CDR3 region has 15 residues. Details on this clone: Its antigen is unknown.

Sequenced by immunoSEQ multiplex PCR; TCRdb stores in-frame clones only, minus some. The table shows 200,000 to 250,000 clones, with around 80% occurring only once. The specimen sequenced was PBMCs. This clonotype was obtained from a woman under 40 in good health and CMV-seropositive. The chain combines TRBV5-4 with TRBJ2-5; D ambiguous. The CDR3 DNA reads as TGTGCCAGCAGCCCCGGGTACGGTGGTACGGAGACCCAGTACTTC. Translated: CASSPGYGGTETQYF.